The 3 T cell receptor beta chains given below trace back to one sample, sequenced in a study of shared clonotypes between healthy human individuals. This table comes from immunoSEQ multiplex PCR, and its TCRdb copy is limited to in-frame clones, with some not included. The sample has 2 million to 2.5 million clones, more than 85% seen once. The specimen was naive CD4+ T cells from PBMCs. Subset here: CD45RA+ positively selected. These receptors were obtained from a young man in good health. Some clones in this sample may be carry-over from other donors' samples.

V gene TRBV2 combines with J gene TRBJ1-2; D ambiguous. Looked up from germline, CDR1 is SNHLY and CDR2 is FYNNEI. CDR3 length: 10 residues. Trimming left V 6 bases short and J 5 bases short, with 4 bases between. CDR3 sequence: CASRQYGYTF. As DNA, the CDR3 is TGTGCCAGCAGGCAGTATGGCTACACCTTC.

The chain couples TRBV7-3 to TRBJ2-1, with D uncertain. This CDR3 region has 13 residues. CDR1 is SGHTA and CDR2 is FQGTGA in the germline V gene. Deletions cut 5 bases from V and 6 bases from J, with 11 bases between. CDR3 loop: CASSTLAPNEQFF. The CDR3 DNA is TGTGCCAGCAGCACATTAGCCCCCAATGAGCAGTTCTTC.

On this clone itself: At the DNA level, this CDR3 is encoded by other sequences in the same sample as well. The rearrangement uses TRBV6-6 and TRBJ1-5; 7 bases match TRBD1. Germline V gives CDR1 MNHNY, CDR2 SVGAGI (reference sequence). The trim removed 4 bases at V and 2 bases at J, leaving 5 bases unmatched. CDR3 length: 15 residues. CDR3 in amino acids: CASSSRTGGNQPQHF. DNA of the CDR3: TGTGCCAGCAGTTCAAGGACAGGCGGCAATCAGCCCCAGCATTTT.